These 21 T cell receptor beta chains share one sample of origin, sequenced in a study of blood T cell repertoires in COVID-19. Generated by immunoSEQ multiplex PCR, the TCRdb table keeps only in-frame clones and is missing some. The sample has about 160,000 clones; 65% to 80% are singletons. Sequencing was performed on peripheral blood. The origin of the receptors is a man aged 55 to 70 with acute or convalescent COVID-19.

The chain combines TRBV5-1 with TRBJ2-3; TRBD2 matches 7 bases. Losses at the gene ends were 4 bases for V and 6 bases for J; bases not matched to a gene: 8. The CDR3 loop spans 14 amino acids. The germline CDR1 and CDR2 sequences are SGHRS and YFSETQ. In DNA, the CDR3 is TGCGCCAGCAGCCCTGAAACACTAGCGGATACGCAGTATTTT. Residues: CASSPETLADTQYF.

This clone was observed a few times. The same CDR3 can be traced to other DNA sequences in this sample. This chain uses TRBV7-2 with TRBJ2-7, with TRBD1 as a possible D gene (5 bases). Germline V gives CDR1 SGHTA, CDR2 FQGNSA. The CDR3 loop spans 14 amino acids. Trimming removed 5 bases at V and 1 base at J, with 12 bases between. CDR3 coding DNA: TGTGCCAGCAGCCTCTGGACAAGTTCCTACGAGCAGTACTTC. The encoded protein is CASSLWTSSYEQYF.

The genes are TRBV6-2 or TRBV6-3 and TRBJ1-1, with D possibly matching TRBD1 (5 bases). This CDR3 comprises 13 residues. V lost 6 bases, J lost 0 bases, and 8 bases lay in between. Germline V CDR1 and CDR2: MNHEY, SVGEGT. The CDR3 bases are TGTGCCAGCAGCAAGACAGTGAACACTGAAGCTTTCTTT. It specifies CASSKTVNTEAFF.

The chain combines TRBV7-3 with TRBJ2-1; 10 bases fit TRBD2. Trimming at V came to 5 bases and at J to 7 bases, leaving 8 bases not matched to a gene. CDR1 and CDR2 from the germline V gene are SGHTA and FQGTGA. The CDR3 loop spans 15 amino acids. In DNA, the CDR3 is TGTGCCAGCAGCCTGATAGCGGGGGGCTCGAATGAGCAGTTCTTC. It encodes CASSLIAGGSNEQFF.

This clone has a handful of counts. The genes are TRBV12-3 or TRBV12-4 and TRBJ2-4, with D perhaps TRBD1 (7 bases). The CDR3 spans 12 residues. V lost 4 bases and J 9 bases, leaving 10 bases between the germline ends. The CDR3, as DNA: TGTGCCAGCAGTTCAGGGGGAGGCATTCAGTACTTC. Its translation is CASSSGGGIQYF.

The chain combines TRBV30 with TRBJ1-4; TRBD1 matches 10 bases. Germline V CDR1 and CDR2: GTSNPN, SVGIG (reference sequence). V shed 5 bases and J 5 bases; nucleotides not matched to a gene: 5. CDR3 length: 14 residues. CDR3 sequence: CAWSPGQGNEKLFF. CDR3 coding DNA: TGTGCCTGGTCACCGGGACAGGGGAATGAAAAACTGTTTTTT. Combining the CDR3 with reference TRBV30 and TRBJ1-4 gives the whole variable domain SQTIHQWPATLVQPVGSPLSLECTVEGTSNPNLYWYRQAAGRGLQLLFYSVGIGQISSEVPQNLSASRPQDRQFILSSKKLLLSDSGFYLCAWSPGQGNEKLFFGSGTQLSVL.

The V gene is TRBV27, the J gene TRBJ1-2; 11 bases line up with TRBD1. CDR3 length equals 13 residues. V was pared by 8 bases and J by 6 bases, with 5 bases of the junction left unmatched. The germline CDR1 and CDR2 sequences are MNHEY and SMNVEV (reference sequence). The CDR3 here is CASSGQGDHGYTF. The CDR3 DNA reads TGTGCCAGCTCGGGACAGGGGGATCATGGCTACACCTTC.

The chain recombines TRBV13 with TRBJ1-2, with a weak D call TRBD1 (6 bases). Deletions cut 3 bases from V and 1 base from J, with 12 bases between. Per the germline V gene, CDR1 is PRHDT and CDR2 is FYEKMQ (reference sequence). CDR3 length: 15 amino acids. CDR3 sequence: CASSLDSRINYGYTF. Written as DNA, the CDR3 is TGTGCCAGCAGCTTGGACAGCCGTATTAACTATGGCTACACCTTC.

The DNA of the CDR3 is TGTGCCAGCAGCCTGGGACAGACCTATAATTCACCCCTCCACTTT. Residues: CASSLGQTYNSPLHF. The V call is TRBV11-2, the J call TRBJ1-6; TRBD1 agrees at 7 bases. CDR3 length: 15 residues. Germline loops: CDR1 SGHAT, CDR2 FQNNGV. V shed 5 bases, J shed 2 bases, and the junction held 3 bases outside the gene matches.

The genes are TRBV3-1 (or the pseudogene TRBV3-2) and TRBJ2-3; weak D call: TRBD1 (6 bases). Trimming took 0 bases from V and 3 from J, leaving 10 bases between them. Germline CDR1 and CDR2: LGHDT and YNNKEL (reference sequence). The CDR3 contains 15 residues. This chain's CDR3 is CASSQDGQGTDTQYF. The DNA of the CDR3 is TGTGCCAGCAGCCAAGATGGGCAGGGGACAGATACGCAGTATTTT.

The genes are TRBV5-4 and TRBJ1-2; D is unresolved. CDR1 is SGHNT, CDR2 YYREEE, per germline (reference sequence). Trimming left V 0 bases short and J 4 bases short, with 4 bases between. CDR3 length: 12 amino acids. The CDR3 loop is CASSLDGYGYTF. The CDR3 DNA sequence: TGTGCCAGCAGCTTGGACGGCTATGGCTACACCTTC.

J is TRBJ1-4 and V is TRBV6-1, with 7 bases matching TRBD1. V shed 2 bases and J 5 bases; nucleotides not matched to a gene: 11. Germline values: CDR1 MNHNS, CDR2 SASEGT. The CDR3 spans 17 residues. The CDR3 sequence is CASSERGTVYLNEKLFF. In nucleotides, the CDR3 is TGTGCCAGCAGTGAAAGGGGGACAGTTTACTTGAATGAAAAACTGTTTTTT.

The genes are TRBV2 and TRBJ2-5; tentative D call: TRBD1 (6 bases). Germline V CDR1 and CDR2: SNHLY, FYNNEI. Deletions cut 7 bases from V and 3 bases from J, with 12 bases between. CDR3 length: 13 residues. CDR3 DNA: TGTGCCAGCAATCGACAGGAGAAAGAGACCCAGTACTTC. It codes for CASNRQEKETQYF.

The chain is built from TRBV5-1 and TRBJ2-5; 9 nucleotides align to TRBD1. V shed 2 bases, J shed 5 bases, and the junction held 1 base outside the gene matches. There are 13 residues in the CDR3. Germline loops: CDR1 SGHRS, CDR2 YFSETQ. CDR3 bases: TGCGCCAGCAGCTTTACAGGGGGCGAGACCCAGTACTTC. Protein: CASSFTGGETQYF.

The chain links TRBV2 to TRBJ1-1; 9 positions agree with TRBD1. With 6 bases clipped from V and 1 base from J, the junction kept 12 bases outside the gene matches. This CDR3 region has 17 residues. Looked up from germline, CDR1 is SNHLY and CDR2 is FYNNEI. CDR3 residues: CASRPGTGPIRNTEAFF. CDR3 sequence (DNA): TGTGCCAGCAGACCCGGGACAGGGCCGATTAGGAACACTGAAGCTTTCTTT.

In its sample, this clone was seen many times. As DNA, the CDR3 is TGTGCCAGCCGAATCATGACAGGTTCCTACGAGCAGTACTTC. This codes for CASRIMTGSYEQYF. The chain carries TRBV27 and TRBJ2-7, with D possibly matching TRBD1 (6 bases). This CDR3 region has 14 residues. Germline loops: CDR1 MNHEY, CDR2 SMNVEV (reference sequence). Trimming stripped 8 bases from V and 1 base from J, with 15 bases between.

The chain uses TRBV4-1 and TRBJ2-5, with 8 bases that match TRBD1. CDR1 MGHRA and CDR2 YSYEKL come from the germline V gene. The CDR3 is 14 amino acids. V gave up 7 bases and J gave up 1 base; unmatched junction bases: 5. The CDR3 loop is CASTDGTGQETQYF. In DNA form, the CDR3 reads TGCGCCAGCACCGACGGGACAGGCCAAGAGACCCAGTACTTC.

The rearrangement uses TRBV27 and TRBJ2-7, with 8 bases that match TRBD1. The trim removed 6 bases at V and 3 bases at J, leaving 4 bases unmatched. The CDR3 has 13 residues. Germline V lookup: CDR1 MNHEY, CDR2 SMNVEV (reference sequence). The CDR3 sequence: CASRRTGYYEQYF. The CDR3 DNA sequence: TGTGCCAGCAGGAGGACAGGGTACTACGAGCAGTACTTC.

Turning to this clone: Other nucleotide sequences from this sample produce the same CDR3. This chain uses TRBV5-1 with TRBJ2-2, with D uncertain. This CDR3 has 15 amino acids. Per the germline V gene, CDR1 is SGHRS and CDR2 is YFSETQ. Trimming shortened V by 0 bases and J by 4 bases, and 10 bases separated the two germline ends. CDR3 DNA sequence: TGCGCCAGCAGCTTGGGTCAGGCAGGCACCGGGGAGCTGTTTTTT. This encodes CASSLGQAGTGELFF.

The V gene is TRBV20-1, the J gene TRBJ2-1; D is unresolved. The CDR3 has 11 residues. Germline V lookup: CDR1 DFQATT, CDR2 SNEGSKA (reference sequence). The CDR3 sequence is CSAARNNEQFF. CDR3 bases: TGCAGCGCTGCCAGGAACAATGAGCAGTTCTTC.

The CDR3 spells CASSPGLANNEQYF. DNA of the CDR3: TGTGCCAGCAGCCCGGGACTAGCGAACAACGAGCAGTACTTC. The V call is TRBV5-4, the J call TRBJ2-7; 10 nucleotides line up with TRBD2. The germline V gene has CDR1 SGHNT and CDR2 YYREEE (reference sequence). The length of the CDR3 is 14 residues. The J segment lost 5 bases and the V segment lost 4 bases, leaving 6 bases of the junction unmatched.